This T cell receptor beta chain is drawn from a study of T cells in Graves' hyperthyroidism and ophthalmopathy. Study-wide background: Before treatment of any kind, peripheral blood was taken at initial diagnosis. Study-wide points: Expanded thyroid clonotypes (above 0.001) were mostly also found in blood.

Germline V CDR1 and CDR2: MNHEY, SMNVEV (reference sequence). Trimming left V 9 bases short and J 3 bases short, with 6 bases between. This CDR3 comprises 10 residues. Regions amplified from RNA transcripts were the TCR beta CDR3 regions. The TCR CDR3 was amplified in a first-round RT-PCR using the HTBI primer set. TCRdb independently ran MiXCR on the multiplex PCR reads; one entry per CDR3 protein. The sample has hundreds of thousands of distinct CDR3 sequences, approximately 15% seen once. Details on this clonotype: What it recognizes is unknown.

This TCR came from a woman aged 18-35 years with Graves' hyperthyroidism. The sequenced material came from blood. The J gene is TRBJ2-7, the V gene TRBV27; no reliable D call. CDR3 region: CARLHYEQYF. The CDR3 DNA reads TGTGCCAGACTCCACTACGAGCAGTACTTC.